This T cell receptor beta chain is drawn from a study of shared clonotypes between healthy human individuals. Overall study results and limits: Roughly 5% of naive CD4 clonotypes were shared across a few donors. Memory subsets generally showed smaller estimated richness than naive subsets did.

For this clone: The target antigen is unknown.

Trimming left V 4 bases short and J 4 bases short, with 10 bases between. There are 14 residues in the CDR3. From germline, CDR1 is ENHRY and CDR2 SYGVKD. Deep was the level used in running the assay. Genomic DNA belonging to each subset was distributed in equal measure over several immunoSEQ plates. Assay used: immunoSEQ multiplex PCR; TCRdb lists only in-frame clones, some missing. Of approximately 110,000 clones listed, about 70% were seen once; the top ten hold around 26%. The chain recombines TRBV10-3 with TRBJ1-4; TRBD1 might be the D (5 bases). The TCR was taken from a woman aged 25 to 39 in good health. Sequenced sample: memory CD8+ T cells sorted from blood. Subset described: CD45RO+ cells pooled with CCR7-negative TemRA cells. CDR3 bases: TGTGCCATCAGTGTCGAGGGGTTTAATGAAAAACTGTTTTTT. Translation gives CAISVEGFNEKLFF.